Here is one T cell receptor (beta chain) with its context. Antigen: not known. The template used for profiling TCR beta VDJ and CDR3 was genomic DNA. TCRdb itself ran the reads through MiXCR, one entry per CDR3 protein. The repertoire has about 190,000 distinct CDR3 sequences, 54% of them found once; the top ten carry about 17%. The data originate from a study of CD8+CD57+ T cells in acquired aplastic anemia. The overall study: Sorted cells (CD4+ and CD8+) yielded DNA amounts that averaged about 2.9 ug.

Overall study findings and caveats: The study identified more than 25 CD8+ CDR3 sequences shared by patients and controls. Levels of CD8+ Simpson's diversity were not significantly distinct in patients versus controls.

Trimming at V came to 7 bases and at J to 3 bases, leaving 9 bases not matched to a gene. The V gene's germline CDR1 is SNHLY and CDR2 FYNNEI. The CDR3 extends over 15 amino acids. This TCR derives from a human donor in good health, serving as a control. This chain links TRBV2 with TRBJ2-7; 10 bases align to TRBD1. Sequencing was carried out using sorted CD4+, CD8+, or CD8+CD57+ T cells (not recorded which) from PBMCs. The chain's CDR3 is CASTSGQGFFYEQYF. The DNA of the CDR3 is TGTGCCAGCACTTCGGGACAGGGGTTCTTCTACGAGCAGTACTTC.